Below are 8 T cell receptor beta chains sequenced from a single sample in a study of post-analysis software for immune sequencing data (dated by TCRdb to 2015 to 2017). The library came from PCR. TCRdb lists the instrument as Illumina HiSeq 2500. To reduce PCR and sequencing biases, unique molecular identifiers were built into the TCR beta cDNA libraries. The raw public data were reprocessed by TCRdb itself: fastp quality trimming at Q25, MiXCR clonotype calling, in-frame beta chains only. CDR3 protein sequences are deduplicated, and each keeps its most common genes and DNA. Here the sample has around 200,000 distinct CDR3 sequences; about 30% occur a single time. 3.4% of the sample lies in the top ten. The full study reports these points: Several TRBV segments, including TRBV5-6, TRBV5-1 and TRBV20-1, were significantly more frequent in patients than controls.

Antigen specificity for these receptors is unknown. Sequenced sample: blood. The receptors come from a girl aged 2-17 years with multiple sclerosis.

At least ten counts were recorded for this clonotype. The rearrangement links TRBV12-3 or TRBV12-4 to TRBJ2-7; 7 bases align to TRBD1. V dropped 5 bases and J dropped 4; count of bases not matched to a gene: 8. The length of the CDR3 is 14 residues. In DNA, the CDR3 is TGTGCCAGCAGTCTGGGGACAGTAGAATACGAGCAGTACTTC. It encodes CASSLGTVEYEQYF.

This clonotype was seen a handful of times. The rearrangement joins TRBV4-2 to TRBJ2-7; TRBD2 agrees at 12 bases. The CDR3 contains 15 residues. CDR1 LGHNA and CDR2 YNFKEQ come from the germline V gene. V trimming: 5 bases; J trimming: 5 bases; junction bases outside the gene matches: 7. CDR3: CASSATGTSGHEQYF. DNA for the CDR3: TGTGCCAGCAGCGCCACCGGGACTAGCGGGCACGAGCAGTACTTC.

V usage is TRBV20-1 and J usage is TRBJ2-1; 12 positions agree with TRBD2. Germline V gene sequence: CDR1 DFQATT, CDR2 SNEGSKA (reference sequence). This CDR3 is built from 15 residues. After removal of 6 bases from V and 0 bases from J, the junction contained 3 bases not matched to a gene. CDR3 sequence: CSAKTSGSSYNEQFF. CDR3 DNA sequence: TGCAGTGCAAAGACTAGCGGGAGCTCCTACAATGAGCAGTTCTTC.

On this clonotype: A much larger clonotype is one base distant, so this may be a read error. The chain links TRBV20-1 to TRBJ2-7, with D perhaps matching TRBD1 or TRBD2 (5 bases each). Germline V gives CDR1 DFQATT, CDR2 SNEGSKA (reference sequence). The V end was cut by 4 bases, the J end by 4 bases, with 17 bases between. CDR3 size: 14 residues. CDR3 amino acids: CSATHKGECYEQYF. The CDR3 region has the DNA TGCAGTGCTACACACAAAGGGGAGTGTTACGAGCAGTACTTC.

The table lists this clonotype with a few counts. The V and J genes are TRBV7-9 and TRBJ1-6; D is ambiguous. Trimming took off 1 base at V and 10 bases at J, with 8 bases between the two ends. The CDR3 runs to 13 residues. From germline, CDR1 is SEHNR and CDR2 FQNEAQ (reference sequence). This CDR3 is CASSLDPGSPLHF. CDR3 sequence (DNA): TGTGCCAGCAGCTTAGACCCGGGGTCACCCCTCCACTTT.

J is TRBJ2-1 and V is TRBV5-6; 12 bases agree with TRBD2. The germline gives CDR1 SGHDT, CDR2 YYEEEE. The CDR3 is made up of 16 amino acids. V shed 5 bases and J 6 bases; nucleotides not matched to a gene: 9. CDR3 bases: TGTGCCAGCAGTTACAGACTAGCGGGAGCCCCCAATGAGCAGTTCTTC. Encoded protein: CASSYRLAGAPNEQFF.

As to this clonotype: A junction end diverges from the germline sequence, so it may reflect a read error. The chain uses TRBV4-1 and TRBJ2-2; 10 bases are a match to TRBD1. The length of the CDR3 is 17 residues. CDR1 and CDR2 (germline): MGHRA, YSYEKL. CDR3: CASSQRQGARDTEELFF. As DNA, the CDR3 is TGCGCCAGCAGCCAACGACAGGGGGCGCGAGACACCGAGGAGCTGTTTTTT.

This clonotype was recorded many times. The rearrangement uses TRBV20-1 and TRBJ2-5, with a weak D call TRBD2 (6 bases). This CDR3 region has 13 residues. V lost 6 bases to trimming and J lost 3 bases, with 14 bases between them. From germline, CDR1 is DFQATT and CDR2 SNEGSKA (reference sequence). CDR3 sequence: CSALGLTKETQYF. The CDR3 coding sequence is TGCAGTGCCCTCGGACTAACAAAAGAGACCCAGTACTTC.